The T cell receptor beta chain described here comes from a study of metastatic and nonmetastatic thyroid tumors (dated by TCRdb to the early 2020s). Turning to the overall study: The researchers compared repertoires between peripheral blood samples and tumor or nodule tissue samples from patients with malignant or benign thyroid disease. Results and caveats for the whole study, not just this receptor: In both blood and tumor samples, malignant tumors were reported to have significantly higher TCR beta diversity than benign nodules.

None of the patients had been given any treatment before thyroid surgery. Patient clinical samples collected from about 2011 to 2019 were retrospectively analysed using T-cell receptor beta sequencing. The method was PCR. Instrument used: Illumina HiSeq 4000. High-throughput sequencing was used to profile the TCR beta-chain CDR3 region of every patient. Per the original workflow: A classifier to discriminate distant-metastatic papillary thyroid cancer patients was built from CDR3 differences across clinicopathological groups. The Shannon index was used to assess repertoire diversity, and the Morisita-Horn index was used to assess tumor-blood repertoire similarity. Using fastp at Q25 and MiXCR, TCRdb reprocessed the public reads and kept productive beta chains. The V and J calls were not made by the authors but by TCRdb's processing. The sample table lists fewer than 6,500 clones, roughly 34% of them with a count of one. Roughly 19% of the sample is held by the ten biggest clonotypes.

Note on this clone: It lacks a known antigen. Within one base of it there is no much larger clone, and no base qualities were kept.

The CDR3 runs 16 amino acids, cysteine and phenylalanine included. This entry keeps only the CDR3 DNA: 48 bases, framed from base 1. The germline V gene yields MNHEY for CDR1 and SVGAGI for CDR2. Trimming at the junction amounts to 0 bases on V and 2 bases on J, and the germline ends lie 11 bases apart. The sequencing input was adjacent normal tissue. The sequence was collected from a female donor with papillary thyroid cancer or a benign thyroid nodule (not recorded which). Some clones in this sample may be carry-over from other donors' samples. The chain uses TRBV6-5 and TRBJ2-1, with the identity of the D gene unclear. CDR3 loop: CASSYSQEMTYNEQFF. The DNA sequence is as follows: TGTGCCAGCAGTTACTCGCAGGAGATGACCTACAATGAGCAGTTCTTC.